A single sample gave rise to the 5 T cell receptor beta chains below, sequenced in a study of blood T cell repertoires in COVID-19. Generated by immunoSEQ multiplex PCR, the TCRdb table keeps only in-frame clones and is missing some. The sample contains more than 150,000 clones, more than 70% of which appear only once. The sequenced sample consisted of peripheral blood. These receptors all come from a man between 45 and 60 years old with active or convalescent COVID-19.

The chain is built from TRBV5-1 and TRBJ2-2; TRBD2 matches 9 bases. The ends lost 3 bases at V and 4 bases at J; junction bases unmatched: 4. The germline gives CDR1 SGHRS, CDR2 YFSETQ. The CDR3 contains 15 residues. The CDR3: CASSWGSGGTGELFF. CDR3 sequence (DNA): TGCGCCAGCAGCTGGGGTAGCGGGGGCACCGGGGAGCTGTTTTTT.

This sequence joins TRBV2 and TRBJ1-2; a possible D gene is TRBD1 (6 bases). Per germline, CDR1 SNHLY and CDR2 FYNNEI. V was shortened by 5 bases and J by 4 bases, with 14 bases between the two germline ends. The CDR3 consists of 14 residues. The CDR3 spells CASSPYQGRYGYTF. The CDR3 coding sequence is TGTGCCAGCAGTCCATATCAGGGGCGCTATGGCTACACCTTC.

V usage is TRBV4-2 and J usage is TRBJ2-7; no clear D gene. The germline V gene encodes CDR1 LGHNA and CDR2 YNFKEQ. The CDR3 has 14 amino acids. Trimming shortened V by 0 bases and J by 6 bases, and 12 bases separated the two germline ends. For the CDR3, the DNA is TGTGCCAGCAGCCAAGAGTCAGGTTCGCTCGAGCAGTACTTC. Amino acids: CASSQESGSLEQYF.

The genes are TRBV9 and TRBJ1-3; D unresolved. Germline CDR1 is SGDLS and CDR2 is YYNGEE. The V and J ends lost 0 bases and 12 bases respectively, with 13 bases between them. The CDR3 runs 13 residues. The CDR3 loop is CASSVASDTDIYF. In DNA, the CDR3 is TGTGCCAGCAGCGTAGCTTCCGACACAGACATATATTTT.

The table lists this clone with a count of one. An end of the junction does not agree with germline; a read error may underlie this. This chain links TRBV3-1 (or the pseudogene TRBV3-2) with TRBJ1-3; D unresolved. CDR1 and CDR2 from the germline V gene are LGHDT and YNNKEL (reference sequence). The CDR3 loop spans 14 amino acids. The CDR3 sequence: CASSQVNTGNTIYF. Written as DNA, the CDR3 is TGTGCCAGTAGCCAAGTAAACACGGGAAACACCATATATTTT.